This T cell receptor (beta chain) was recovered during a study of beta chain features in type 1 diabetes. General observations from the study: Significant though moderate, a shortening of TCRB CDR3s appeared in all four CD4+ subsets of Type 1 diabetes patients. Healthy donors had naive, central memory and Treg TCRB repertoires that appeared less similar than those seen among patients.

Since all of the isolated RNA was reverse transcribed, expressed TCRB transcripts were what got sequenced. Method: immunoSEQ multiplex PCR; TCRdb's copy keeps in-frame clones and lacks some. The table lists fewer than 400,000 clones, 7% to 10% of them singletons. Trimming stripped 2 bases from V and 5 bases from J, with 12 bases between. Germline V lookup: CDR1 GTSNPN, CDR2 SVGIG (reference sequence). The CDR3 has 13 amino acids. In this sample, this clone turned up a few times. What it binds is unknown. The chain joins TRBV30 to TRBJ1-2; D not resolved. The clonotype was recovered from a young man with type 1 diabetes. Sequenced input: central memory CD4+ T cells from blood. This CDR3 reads CAWSPGPTYGYTF. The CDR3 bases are TGTGCCTGGAGTCCCGGACCAACGTATGGCTACACCTTC.